The sequence of this T cell receptor beta chain was determined in a study of blood T cell repertoires in COVID-19 (dated by TCRdb to the early 2020s). Regarding the study in general: Collaborator samples came from the United States, Italy and Spain and covered acute and convalescent phases of COVID-19. A de-identified subject ID, COVID-19 status, age in years and sex were almost always included in the sample metadata. The samples were drawn from the first 160 participants of the ongoing ImmuneRACE study and from more than 1,000 subjects provided by 6 global collaborators. The repertoires were released in a freely available public database meant as a resource for research on the immune response to SARS-CoV-2. Deeply sampled blood TCRbeta repertoires from subjects exposed to, actively infected with, or recovered from COVID-19 were included in the dataset. The material from the prospective study consisted of cDNA or gDNA derived from T cells, B-cell-depleted T cells, or PBMCs. Where available, HLA class I and class II types were obtained from metadata supplied by the sample provider rather than from assay-based typing.

TCRbeta CDR3 regions were amplified from genomic DNA by means of the immunoSEQ Assay, a bias-controlled multiplex PCR. The study's processing was this. The number of nucleated cells in each sample was estimated by amplification of reference gene primers within the assay. Sequence reads were collapsed and filtered to measure the absolute abundance of every unique TCRbeta CDR3 rearrangement. For each sample, productive Simpson clonality was calculated as the square root of Simpson's diversity index across productive rearrangements. This is the immuneACCESS table as TCRdb keeps it, with only in-frame sequences that have V and J called. A part of the clones is gone; compared with another copy, unresolved V genes explain less than half, and the rest is unexplained. D and trimming were read from the DNA, whereas the V and J calls and clone size are those reported in that table. Within this sample are about 300,000 clones, with approximately 89% of them counted one time only. The ten biggest clones cover 6.9% of the sample.

From the germline V gene (reference sequence), CDR1 is LNHDA and CDR2 is SQIVND. The CDR3, from cysteine to phenylalanine, totals 14 residues. The entry retains the CDR3 DNA only, 42 bases that are in frame from base 1. The germline V and J ends show losses of 7 bases and 5 bases respectively, and no gene match explains 6 bases of the junction. What the research found in general, with its limitations: How much clinical and demographic metadata was included differed by source and by participant, and the metadata was provided uncurated.

Another Seattle source contributed samples from volunteer blood donors who had recovered from COVID-19. Each collaborating institution followed its own protocols to collect whole blood in K2EDTA tubes. For TCRbeta analysis, collaborator samples were shipped as frozen whole blood, as isolated PBMCs, or as DNA extracted from either sample type. Points on this clone: The clone's antigen remains unknown. Base qualities were left out, and no much larger clone turns up one base away.

This sequence uses TRBV19 and TRBJ1-3; 9 middle bases align to TRBD1. The receptor was derived from a woman in her thirties who had recovered from COVID-19. The sequenced sample was peripheral blood. The CDR3 region: CASTPTGGRNTIYF. At the DNA level, the sequence is TGTGCCAGTACCCCGACAGGGGGGAGAAACACCATATATTTT.